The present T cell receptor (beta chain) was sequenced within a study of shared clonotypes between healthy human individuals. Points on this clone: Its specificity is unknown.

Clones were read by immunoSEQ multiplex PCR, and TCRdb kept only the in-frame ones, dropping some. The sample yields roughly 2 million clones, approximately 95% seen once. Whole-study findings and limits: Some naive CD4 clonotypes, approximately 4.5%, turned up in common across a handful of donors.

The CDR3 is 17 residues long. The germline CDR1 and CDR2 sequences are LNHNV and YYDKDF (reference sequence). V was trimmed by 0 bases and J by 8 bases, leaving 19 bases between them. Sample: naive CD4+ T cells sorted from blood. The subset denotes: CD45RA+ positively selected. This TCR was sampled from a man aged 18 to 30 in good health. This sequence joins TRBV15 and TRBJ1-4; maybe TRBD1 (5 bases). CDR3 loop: CATSRDSKGRRGEKLFF. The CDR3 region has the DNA TGTGCCACCAGCAGAGATAGTAAAGGGCGGAGGGGCGAAAAACTGTTTTTT.